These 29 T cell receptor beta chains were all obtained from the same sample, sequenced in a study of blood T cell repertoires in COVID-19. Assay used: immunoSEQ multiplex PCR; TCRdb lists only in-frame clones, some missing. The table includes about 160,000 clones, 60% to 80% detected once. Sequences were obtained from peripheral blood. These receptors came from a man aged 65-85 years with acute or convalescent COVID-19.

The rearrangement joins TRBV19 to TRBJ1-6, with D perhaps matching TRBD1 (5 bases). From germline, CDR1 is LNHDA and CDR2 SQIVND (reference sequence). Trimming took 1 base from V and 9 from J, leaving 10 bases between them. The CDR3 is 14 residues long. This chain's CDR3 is CASSIGAGRSPLHF. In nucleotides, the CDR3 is TGTGCCAGTAGTATAGGTGCAGGGCGTTCACCCCTCCACTTT.

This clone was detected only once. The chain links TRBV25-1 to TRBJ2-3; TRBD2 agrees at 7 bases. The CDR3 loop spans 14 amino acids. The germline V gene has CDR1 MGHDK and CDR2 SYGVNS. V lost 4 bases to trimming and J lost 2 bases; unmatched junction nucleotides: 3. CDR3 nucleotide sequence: TGTGCCAGCAGTGTCAGCGGGAACACAGATACGCAGTATTTT. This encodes CASSVSGNTDTQYF.

CDR3 sequence: CASSKVVDRKNTEAFF. Written as DNA, the CDR3 is TGTGCCAGCAGCAAGGTCGTGGACAGGAAGAACACTGAAGCTTTCTTT. V usage is TRBV21-1 and J usage is TRBJ1-1; TRBD1, as called in the table, went unchecked against the DNA. TRBV21-1 is a documented pseudogene. This CDR3 contains 16 residues.

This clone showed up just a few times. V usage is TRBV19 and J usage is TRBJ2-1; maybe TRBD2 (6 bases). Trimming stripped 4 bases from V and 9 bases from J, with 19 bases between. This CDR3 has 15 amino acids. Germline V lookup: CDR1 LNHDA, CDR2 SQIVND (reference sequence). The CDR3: CASSKTRGSRSEQFF. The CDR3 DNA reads TGTGCCAGTAGTAAGACCCGGGGGTCCAGGAGTGAGCAGTTCTTC.

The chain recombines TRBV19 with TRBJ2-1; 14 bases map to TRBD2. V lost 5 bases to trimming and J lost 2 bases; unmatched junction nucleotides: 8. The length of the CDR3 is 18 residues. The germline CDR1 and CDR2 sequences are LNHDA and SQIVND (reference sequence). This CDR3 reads CASSPGTSGRGPYNEQFF. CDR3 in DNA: TGTGCCAGTAGTCCGGGGACTAGCGGGAGAGGGCCCTACAATGAGCAGTTCTTC.

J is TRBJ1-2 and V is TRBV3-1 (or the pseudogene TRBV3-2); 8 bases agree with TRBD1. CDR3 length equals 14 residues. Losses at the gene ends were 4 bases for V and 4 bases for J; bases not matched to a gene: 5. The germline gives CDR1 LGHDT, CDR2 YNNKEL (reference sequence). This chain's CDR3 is CASSLGDRSYGYTF. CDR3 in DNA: TGTGCCAGCAGCCTTGGGGACAGGTCCTATGGCTACACCTTC.

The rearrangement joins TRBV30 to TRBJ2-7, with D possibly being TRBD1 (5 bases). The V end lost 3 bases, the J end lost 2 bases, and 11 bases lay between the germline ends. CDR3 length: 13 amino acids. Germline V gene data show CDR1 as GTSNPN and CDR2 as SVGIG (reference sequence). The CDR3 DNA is TGTGCCTGGAGGCCAGGGCCGACCTACGAGCAGTACTTC. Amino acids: CAWRPGPTYEQYF. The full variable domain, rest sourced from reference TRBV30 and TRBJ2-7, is SQTIHQWPATLVQPVGSPLSLECTVEGTSNPNLYWYRQAAGRGLQLLFYSVGIGQISSEVPQNLSASRPQDRQFILSSKKLLLSDSGFYLCAWRPGPTYEQYFGPGTRLTVT.

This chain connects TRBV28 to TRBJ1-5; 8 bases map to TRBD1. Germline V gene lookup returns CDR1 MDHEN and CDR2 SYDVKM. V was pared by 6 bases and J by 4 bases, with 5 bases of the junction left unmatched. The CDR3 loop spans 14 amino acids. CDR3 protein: CASSRGQGNQPQHF. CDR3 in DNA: TGTGCCAGCAGCCGTGGACAGGGTAATCAGCCCCAGCATTTT.

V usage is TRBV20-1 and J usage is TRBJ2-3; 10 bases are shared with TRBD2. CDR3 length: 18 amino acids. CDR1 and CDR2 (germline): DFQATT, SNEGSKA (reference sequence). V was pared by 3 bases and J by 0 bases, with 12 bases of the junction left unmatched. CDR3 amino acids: CSASFASSGSGSTDTQYF. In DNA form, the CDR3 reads TGCAGTGCTAGTTTCGCGTCTAGCGGGAGTGGAAGCACAGATACGCAGTATTTT.

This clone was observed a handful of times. CDR3 region: CASSMGQGSYEQYF. The CDR3 coding sequence is TGTGCCAGCAGCATGGGACAGGGATCCTACGAGCAGTACTTC. The chain combines TRBV13 with TRBJ2-7, with 9 bases lining up with TRBD1. The CDR3 length is 14 residues. Germline V lookup: CDR1 PRHDT, CDR2 FYEKMQ (reference sequence). Trimming took 5 bases from V and 1 from J; bases not matched to a gene: 3.

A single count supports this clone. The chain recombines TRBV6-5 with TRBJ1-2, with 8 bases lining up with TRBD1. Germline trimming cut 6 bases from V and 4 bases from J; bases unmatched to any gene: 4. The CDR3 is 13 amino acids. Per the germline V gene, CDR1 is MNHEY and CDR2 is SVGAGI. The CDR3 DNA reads TGTGCCAGCAGACGCGGGACAGGCTATGGCTACACCTTC. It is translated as CASRRGTGYGYTF.

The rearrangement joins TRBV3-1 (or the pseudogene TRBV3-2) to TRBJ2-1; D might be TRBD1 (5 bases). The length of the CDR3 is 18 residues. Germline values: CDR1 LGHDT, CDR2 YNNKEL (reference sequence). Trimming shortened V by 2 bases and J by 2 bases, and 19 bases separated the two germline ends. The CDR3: CASSQYPRGGSTYNEQFF. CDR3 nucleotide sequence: TGTGCCAGCAGCCAATATCCTAGGGGCGGTAGTACCTACAATGAGCAGTTCTTC.

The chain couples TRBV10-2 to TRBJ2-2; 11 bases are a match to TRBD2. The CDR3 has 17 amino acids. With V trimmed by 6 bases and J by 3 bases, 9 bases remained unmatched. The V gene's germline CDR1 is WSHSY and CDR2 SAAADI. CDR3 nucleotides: TGCGCCAGCAGGCCCTTTAGCGGGGGGGCCGACACCGGGGAGCTGTTTTTT. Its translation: CASRPFSGGADTGELFF.

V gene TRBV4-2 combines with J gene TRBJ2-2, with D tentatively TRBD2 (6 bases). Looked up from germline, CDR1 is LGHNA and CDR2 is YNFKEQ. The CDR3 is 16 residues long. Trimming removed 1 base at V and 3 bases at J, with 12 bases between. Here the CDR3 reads CASSQVKGRYTGELFF. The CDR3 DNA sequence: TGTGCCAGCAGCCAAGTAAAGGGGAGGTACACCGGGGAGCTGTTTTTT.

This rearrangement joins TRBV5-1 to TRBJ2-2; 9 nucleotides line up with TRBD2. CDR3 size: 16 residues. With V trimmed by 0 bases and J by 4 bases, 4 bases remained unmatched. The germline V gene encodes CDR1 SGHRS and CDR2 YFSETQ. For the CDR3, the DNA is TGCGCCAGCAGCTTGGGGCTAGCGGGGACCACCGGGGAGCTGTTTTTT. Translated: CASSLGLAGTTGELFF.

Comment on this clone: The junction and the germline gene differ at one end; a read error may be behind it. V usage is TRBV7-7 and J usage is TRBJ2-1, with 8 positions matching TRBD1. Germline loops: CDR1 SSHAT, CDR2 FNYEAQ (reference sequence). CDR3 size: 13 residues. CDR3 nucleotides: TGTGCTAGCAGCTTAAGGACAGGGTTTGAGCAGTTCTTC. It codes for CASSLRTGFEQFF. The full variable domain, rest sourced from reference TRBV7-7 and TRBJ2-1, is GAGVSQSPRYKVTKRGQDVTLRCDPISSHATLYWYQQALGQGPEFLTYFNYEAQPDKSGLPSDRFSAERPEGSISTLTIQRTEQRDSAMYRCASSLRTGFEQFFGPGTRLTVL.

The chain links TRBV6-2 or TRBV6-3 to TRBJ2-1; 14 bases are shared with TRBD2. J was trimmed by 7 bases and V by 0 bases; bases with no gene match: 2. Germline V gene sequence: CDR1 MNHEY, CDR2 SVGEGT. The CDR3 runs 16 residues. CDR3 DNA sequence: TGTGCCAGCAGTTACTCTGGGACTAGCGGGAGTAATGAGCAGTTCTTC. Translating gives CASSYSGTSGSNEQFF.

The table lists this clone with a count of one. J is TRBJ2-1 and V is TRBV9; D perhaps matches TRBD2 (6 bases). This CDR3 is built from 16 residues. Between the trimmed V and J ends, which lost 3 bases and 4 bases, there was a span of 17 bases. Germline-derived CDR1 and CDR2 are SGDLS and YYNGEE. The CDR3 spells CASSDHRDLGYNEQFF. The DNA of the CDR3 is TGTGCCAGCAGCGACCACCGGGACTTGGGATACAATGAGCAGTTCTTC. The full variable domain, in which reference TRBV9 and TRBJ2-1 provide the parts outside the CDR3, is DSGVTQTPKHLITATGQRVTLRCSPRSGDLSVYWYQQSLDQGLQFLIQYYNGEERAKGNILERFSAQQFPDLHSELNLSSLELGDSALYFCASSDHRDLGYNEQFFGPGTRLTVL.

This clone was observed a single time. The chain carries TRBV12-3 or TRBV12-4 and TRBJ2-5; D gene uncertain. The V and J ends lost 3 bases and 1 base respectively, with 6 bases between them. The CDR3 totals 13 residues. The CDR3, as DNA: TGTGCCAGCAGTTTTTTCAGCCAAGAGACCCAGTACTTC. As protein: CASSFFSQETQYF.

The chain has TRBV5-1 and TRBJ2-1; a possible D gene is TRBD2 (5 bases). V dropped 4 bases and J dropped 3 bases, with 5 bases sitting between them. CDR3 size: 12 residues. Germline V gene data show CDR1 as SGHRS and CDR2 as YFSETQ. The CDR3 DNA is TGCGCCAGCAGCCGGGACTACAATGAGCAGTTCTTC. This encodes CASSRDYNEQFF.

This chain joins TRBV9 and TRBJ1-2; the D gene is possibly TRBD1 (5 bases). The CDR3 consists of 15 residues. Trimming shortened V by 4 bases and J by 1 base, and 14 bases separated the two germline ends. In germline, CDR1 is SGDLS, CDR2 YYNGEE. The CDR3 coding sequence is TGTGCCAGCAGCCCGGAAGAGGGACTTAACTATGGCTACACCTTC. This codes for CASSPEEGLNYGYTF.

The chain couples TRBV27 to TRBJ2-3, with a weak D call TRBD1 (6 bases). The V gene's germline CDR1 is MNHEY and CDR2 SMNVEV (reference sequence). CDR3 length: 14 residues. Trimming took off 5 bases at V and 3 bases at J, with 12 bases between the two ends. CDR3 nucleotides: TGTGCCAGCAGTACAACAACAGGGACAGATACGCAGTATTTT. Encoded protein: CASSTTTGTDTQYF.

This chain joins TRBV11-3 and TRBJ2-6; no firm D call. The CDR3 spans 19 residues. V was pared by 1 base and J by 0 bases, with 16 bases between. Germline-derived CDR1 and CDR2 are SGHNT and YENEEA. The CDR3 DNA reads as TGTGCCAGCAGCTTAGGAGGCTATGGTACGCCCTCTGGGGCCAACGTCCTGACTTTC. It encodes CASSLGGYGTPSGANVLTF. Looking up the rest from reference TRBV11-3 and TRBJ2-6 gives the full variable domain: EAGVVQSPRYKIIEKKQPVAFWCNPISGHNTLYWYLQNLGQGPELLIRYENEEAVDDSQLPKDRFSAERLKGVDSTLKIQPAELGDSAVYLCASSLGGYGTPSGANVLTFGAGSRLTVL.

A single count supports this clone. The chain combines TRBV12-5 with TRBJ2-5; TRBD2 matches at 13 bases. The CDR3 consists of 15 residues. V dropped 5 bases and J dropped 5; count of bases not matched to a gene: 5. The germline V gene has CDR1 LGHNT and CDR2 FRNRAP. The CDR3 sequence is CASGQGLAGRETQYF. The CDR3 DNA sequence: TGTGCTAGTGGTCAGGGACTAGCGGGGAGGGAGACCCAGTACTTC. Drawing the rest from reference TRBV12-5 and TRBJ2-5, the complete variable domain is DARVTQTPRHKVTEMGQEVTMRCQPILGHNTVFWYRQTMMQGLELLAYFRNRAPLDDSGMPKDRFSAEMPDATLATLKIQPSEPRDSAVYFCASGQGLAGRETQYFGPGTRLLVL.

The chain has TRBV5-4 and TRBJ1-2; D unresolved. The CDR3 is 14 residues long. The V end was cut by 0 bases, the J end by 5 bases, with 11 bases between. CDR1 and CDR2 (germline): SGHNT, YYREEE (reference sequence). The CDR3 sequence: CASSLDIFVYGYTF. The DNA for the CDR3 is TGTGCCAGCAGCTTGGACATCTTTGTGTATGGCTACACCTTC.

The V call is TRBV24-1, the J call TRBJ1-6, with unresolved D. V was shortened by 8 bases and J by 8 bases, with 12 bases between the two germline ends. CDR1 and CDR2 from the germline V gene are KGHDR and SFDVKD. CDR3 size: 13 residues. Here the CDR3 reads CATKGGEDSPLHF. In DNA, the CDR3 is TGTGCCACCAAAGGCGGTGAGGATTCACCCCTCCACTTT.

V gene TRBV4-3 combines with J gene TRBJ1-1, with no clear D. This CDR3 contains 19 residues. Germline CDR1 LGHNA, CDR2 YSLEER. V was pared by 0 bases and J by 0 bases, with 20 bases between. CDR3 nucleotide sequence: TGCGCCAGCAGCCAAGACCGACACTCTACACTCGGATTGAACACTGAAGCTTTCTTT. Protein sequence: CASSQDRHSTLGLNTEAFF.

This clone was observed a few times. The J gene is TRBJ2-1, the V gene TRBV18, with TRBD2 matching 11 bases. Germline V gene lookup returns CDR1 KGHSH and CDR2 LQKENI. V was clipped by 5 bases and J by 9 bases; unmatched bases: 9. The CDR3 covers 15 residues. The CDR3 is CASSSLAGGHGEQFF. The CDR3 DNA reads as TGTGCCAGCTCATCCCTAGCGGGGGGCCACGGTGAGCAGTTCTTC.

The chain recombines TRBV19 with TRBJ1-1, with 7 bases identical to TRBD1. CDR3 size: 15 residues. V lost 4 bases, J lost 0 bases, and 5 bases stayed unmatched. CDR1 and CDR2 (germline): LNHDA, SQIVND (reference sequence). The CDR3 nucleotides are TGTGCCAGTAGTACCAAGGGGACAGTGAACACTGAAGCTTTCTTT. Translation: CASSTKGTVNTEAFF.